This T cell receptor beta chain was captured by sequencing in a study of blood T cell repertoires in COVID-19. At the level of the study: From the United States, Italy and Spain came samples of acute and convalescent COVID-19. PBMCs, B-cell-depleted T cells, or T cells were the source of the cDNA or gDNA that made up the material.

In the original workflow: Quantification of nucleated cells was approximated via reference gene primer amplification. Assay used: immunoSEQ multiplex PCR; TCRdb lists only in-frame clones, some missing. The V and J calls and the clone size are those of that table, but D and trimming were determined from the DNA. The sample lists some 350,000 clones; roughly 89% were seen once. The CDR3 is 17 amino acids. Germline CDR1 is KGHDR and CDR2 is SFDVKD. V lost 4 bases, J lost 7 bases, and 9 bases stayed unmatched. The source of this sequence is a man between 18 and 29 years old with active or convalescent COVID-19. The gene calls are TRBV24-1 and TRBJ2-1; 13 positions match TRBD2. The sequencing input was peripheral blood. The chain's CDR3 is CATSEPGLAGALNEQFF. The CDR3 nucleotides read TGTGCCACCAGTGAACCCGGACTAGCGGGGGCCCTTAATGAGCAGTTCTTC.